The T cell receptor (beta chain) described here comes from a study of blood T cell repertoires in COVID-19. Study summary: Samples came from the United States, Italy and Spain, spanning acute and convalescent COVID-19. PBMCs, B-cell-depleted T cells, or T cells provided the cDNA or gDNA that made up the material.

As originally analysed: Using reference gene primer amplification, nucleated cell counts were estimated. Sequencing used immunoSEQ multiplex PCR; TCRdb keeps in-frame clones, though not all of them. D and trimming come from the DNA, and the V and J calls and clone size come from that table. The table has about 82,000 clones, approximately 78% seen once; the top ten hold 6% to 7.5%. V lost 2 bases and J 2 bases, leaving 6 bases between the germline ends. Germline-derived CDR1 and CDR2 are MDHEN and SYDVKM. The CDR3 length is 13 residues. Specimen: peripheral blood. The receptor comes from a man aged 50-59 years with active or convalescent COVID-19. This chain connects TRBV28 to TRBJ1-2; D unresolved. The CDR3 sequence: CASSLPGNYGYTF. The CDR3 bases are TGTGCCAGCAGTTTACCAGGCAACTATGGCTACACCTTC.